Following are 10 T cell receptor beta chains from one sample sequenced in a study of T cells in Graves' hyperthyroidism and ophthalmopathy. The investigators amplified TCR beta CDR3 regions from RNA transcripts. With the HTBI primer set, the TCR CDR3 went through a first round of RT-PCR. From the multiplex PCR reads, TCRdb called clonotypes with MiXCR, one entry per CDR3 protein. Of under 750,000 distinct CDR3 sequences in the sample, approximately 18% are singletons; the top ten hold roughly a sixth. The sequenced material came from blood. The source is a woman in her 50s with Graves' hyperthyroidism that later progressed to Graves' ophthalmopathy.

This clonotype was seen at least ten times. The chain has TRBV3-1 and TRBJ1-6; TRBD1 might be the D (5 bases). Per the germline V gene, CDR1 is LGHDT and CDR2 is YNNKEL (reference sequence). Trimming left V 0 bases short and J 7 bases short, with 16 bases between. The CDR3 covers 17 residues. The CDR3 region is CASSQDVLPGWNSPLHF. Written as DNA, the CDR3 is TGTGCCAGCAGCCAAGATGTGTTGCCAGGGTGGAATTCACCCCTCCACTTT.

This clonotype was picked up many times. V gene TRBV7-6 combines with J gene TRBJ2-3; tentatively, D is TRBD1 (6 bases). V gave up 5 bases and J gave up 2 bases, with 17 bases separating them. This CDR3 is built from 16 residues. Germline CDR1 and CDR2: SGHVS and FNYEAQ. The CDR3, as DNA: TGTGCCAGCAGCCATAACCAAGGGGACAACACAGATACGCAGTATTTT. Amino acids: CASSHNQGDNTDTQYF.

This clonotype was detected many times. This chain uses TRBV12-3 or TRBV12-4 with TRBJ2-1; D is unclear. The CDR3 covers 15 residues. V lost 0 bases and J 3 bases, leaving 9 bases between the germline ends. CDR3 DNA: TGTGCCAGCAGTTTAGCAGGGTCTCACTACAATGAGCAGTTCTTC. This codes for CASSLAGSHYNEQFF.

Of note for this clonotype: A much larger clone sits a single nucleotide away, making a read error possible. The chain couples TRBV12-3 or TRBV12-4 to TRBJ2-3; D is uncertain. CDR3 length: 17 amino acids. Trimming pared 3 bases from V and 5 bases from J, leaving 21 bases between. CDR3 region: CASSFLGRTLARDTQYF. DNA of the CDR3: TGTGCCAGCAGTTTCCTCGGACGCACCTTGGCAAGAGATACGCAGTATTTT.

The chain couples TRBV4-2 to TRBJ1-5; 8 bases map to TRBD1. J was trimmed by 1 base and V by 6 bases; bases with no gene match: 8. The germline V gene has CDR1 LGHNA and CDR2 YNFKEQ. The CDR3 has 16 amino acids. The DNA of the CDR3 is TGTGCCAGCAGTTACGACGGACAGGGCAGCAATCAGCCCCAGCATTTT. Protein: CASSYDGQGSNQPQHF.

CDR3 protein: CASSLARLNTGELFF. The CDR3 bases are TGTGCCAGCAGCTTAGCTCGGCTGAACACCGGGGAGCTGTTTTTT. The rearrangement uses TRBV7-9 and TRBJ2-2; D call uncertain. Germline V gene lookup returns CDR1 SEHNR and CDR2 FQNEAQ (reference sequence). V lost 0 bases and J lost 1, with 6 bases in between. The CDR3 runs to 15 residues.

The chain has TRBV2 and TRBJ2-5; D not certain. Germline loops: CDR1 SNHLY, CDR2 FYNNEI. The CDR3 covers 13 residues. The ends were cut back, 8 bases at V and 2 bases at J, with 12 bases in the middle. The CDR3 DNA reads TGTGCCAGCCGCCACGGCAGGCAAGAGACCCAGTACTTC. Its translation: CASRHGRQETQYF. Looking up the rest from reference TRBV2 and TRBJ2-5 gives the full variable domain: EPEVTQTPSHQVTQMGQEVILRCVPISNHLYFYWYRQILGQKVEFLVSFYNNEISEKSEIFDDQFSVERPDGSNFTLKIRSTKLEDSAMYFCASRHGRQETQYFGPGTRLLVL.

This clonotype was observed many times. The V and J genes are TRBV6-1 and TRBJ1-2, with a tentative D call TRBD1 (6 bases). This CDR3 has 14 amino acids. Trimming took 5 bases from V and 1 from J, leaving 11 bases between them. Germline V gives CDR1 MNHNS, CDR2 SASEGT. CDR3 residues: CASSLQGFNYGYTF. The CDR3 DNA sequence: TGTGCCAGCAGTTTACAGGGCTTTAACTATGGCTACACCTTC.

This clonotype has a count of ten or more. The chain has TRBV27 and TRBJ2-7; no firm D call. Germline CDR1 is MNHEY and CDR2 is SMNVEV (reference sequence). The V end was cut by 8 bases, the J end by 2 bases, with 13 bases between. The CDR3 is 13 amino acids. CDR3 protein: CASGNRAAYEQYF. CDR3 DNA: TGTGCCAGCGGTAACCGGGCGGCCTACGAGCAGTACTTC.

The chain carries TRBV30 and TRBJ2-2, with D possibly TRBD1 on 6 matching bases. From germline, CDR1 is GTSNPN and CDR2 SVGIG (reference sequence). The CDR3 loop spans 16 amino acids. The V gene lost 6 bases and the J gene lost 3 bases, with 20 bases spanning the gap. CDR3 DNA: TGTGCCTGCAGCGTCGATACAGGGTTATACACCGGGGAGCTGTTTTTT. The encoded protein is CACSVDTGLYTGELFF.